This T cell receptor beta chain was recovered during a study of T-cell memory formation after mild COVID-19. Study-wide results and limits: Of the contracting clones, CD4+ ones lay mainly in CM and EM, and CD8+ ones in EMRA. Contracting clones from day 15 to 85 had balanced CD4/CD8; later expanders favoured CD4+. Nothing showed for sure that second-wave clones peaking on day 37 were SARS-CoV-2 specific.

Only a few counts were recorded for this clonotype. Its antigen remains unknown. Trimming removed 8 bases at V and 1 base at J, with 9 bases between. Germline CDR1 and CDR2: KGHSH and LQKENI. This CDR3 comprises 12 residues. TCRdb recomputed calls from the 5' RACE reads with MiXCR, one row per CDR3 protein. This table has roughly 180,000 distinct CDR3 sequences, about 18% appearing once. The receptor's source is a man aged 18-30 years who had mild COVID-19 (a few samples of this study predate the infection). Cell type and time point are not known. The chain combines TRBV18 with TRBJ2-7; no definite D call. Sequenced: PBMCs or a T cell subset sorted from them (not recorded which). CDR3 bases: TGTGCCAGCGGAACAGAATCCTACGAGCAGTACTTC. Its translation is CASGTESYEQYF.